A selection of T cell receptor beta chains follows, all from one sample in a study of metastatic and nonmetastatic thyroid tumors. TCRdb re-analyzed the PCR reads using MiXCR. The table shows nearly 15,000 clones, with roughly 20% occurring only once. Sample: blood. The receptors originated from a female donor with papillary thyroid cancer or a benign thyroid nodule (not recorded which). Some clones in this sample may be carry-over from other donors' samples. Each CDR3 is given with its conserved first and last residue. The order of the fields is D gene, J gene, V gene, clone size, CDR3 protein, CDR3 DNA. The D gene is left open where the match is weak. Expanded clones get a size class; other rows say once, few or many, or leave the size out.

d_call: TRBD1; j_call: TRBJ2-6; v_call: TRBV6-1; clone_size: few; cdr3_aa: CASRLGQGSSGANVLTF; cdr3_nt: TGTGCCAGCAGACTCGGACAGGGAAGCTCTGGGGCCAACGTCCTGACTTTC
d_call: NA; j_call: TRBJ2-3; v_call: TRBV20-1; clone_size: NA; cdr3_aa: CSARGSQGRGKDTQYF; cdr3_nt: TGCAGTGCTAGAGGTTCCCAGGGGCGCGGTAAAGATACGCAGTATTTT
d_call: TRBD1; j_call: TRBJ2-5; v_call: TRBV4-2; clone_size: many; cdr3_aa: CASSQGDRAEETQYF; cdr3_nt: TGTGCCAGCAGCCAAGGGGACAGAGCGGAAGAGACCCAGTACTTC
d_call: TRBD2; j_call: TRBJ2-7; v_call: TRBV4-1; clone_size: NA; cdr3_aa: CASSQATSGGAYEQYF; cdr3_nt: TGCGCCAGCAGCCAAGCCACTAGCGGGGGGGCCTACGAGCAGTACTTC
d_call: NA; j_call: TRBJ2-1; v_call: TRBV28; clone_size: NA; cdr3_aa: CASSWGPSYNEQFF; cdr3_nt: TGTGCCAGCAGCTGGGGACCTTCCTACAATGAGCAGTTCTTC
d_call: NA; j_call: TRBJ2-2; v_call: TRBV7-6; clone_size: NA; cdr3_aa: CASSLRYTGELFF; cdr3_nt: TGTGCCAGCAGCCTTCGGTACACCGGGGAGCTGTTTTTT
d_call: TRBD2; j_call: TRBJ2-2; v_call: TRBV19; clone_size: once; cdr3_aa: CASSVRLAGGISNTGELFF; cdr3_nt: TGTGCCAGTAGTGTTCGTCTAGCGGGGGGGATTTCGAACACCGGGGAGCTGTTTTTT
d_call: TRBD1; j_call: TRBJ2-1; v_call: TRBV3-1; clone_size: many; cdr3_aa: CASSLMGDRDYNEQFF; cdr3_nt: TGTGCCAGCAGCCTTATGGGGGACAGGGATTACAATGAGCAGTTCTTC
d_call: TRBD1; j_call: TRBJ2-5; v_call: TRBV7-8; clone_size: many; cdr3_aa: CASSLWTDRQKETQYF; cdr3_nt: TGTGCCAGCAGCTTGTGGACGGACAGGCAAAAAGAGACCCAGTACTTC
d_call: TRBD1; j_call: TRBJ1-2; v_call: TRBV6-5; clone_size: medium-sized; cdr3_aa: CASSYTTGAYGYTF; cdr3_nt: TGTGCCAGCAGTTACACGACAGGGGCCTATGGCTACACCTTC
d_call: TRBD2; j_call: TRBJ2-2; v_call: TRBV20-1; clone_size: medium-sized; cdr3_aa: CSARGTSQSGELFF; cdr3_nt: TGCAGTGCGAGGGGGACTAGCCAGTCCGGGGAGCTGTTTTTT
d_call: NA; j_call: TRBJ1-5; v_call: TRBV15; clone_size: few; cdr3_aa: CATSYSTTLNQPQHF; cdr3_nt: TGTGCCACCAGCTACTCGACGACCCTAAATCAGCCCCAGCATTTT
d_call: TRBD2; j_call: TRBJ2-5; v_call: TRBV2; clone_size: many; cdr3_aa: CASNSGRGGTQYF; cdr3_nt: TGTGCCAGCAACTCAGGACGGGGGGGGACCCAGTACTTC
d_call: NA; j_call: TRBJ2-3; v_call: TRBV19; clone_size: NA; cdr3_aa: CASSLSYAGTQYF; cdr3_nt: TGTGCCAGTTCGCTAAGTTACGCAGGTACGCAGTATTTT
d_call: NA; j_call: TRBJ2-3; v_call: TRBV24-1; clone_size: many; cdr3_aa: CATSDSLGRRRGDTQYF; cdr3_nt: TGTGCCACCAGTGATTCCCTGGGAAGGCGGCGGGGAGATACGCAGTATTTT
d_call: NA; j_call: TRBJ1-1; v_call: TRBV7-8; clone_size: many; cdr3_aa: CASLGVGEGTEAFF; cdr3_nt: TGTGCCAGCCTCGGGGTGGGTGAGGGTACTGAAGCTTTCTTT
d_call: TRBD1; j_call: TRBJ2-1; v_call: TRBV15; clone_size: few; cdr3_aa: CATSRDRENEQFF; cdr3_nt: TGTGCCACCAGCAGGGACAGGGAGAATGAGCAGTTCTTC
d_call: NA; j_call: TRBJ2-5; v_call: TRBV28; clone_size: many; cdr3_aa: CASSPGPSHFGETQYF; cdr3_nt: TGTGCCAGCAGCCCTGGACCCTCCCACTTCGGGGAGACCCAGTACTTC
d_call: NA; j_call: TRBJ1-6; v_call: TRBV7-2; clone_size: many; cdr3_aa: CASSLTGESPLHF; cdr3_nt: TGTGCCAGCAGCTTGACAGGAGAATCACCCCTCCACTTT
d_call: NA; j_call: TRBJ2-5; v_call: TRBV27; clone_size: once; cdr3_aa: CASSSLSYQETKYF; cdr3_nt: TGTGCCAGCAGTTCGCTATCGTACCAAGAGACAAAGTACTTC
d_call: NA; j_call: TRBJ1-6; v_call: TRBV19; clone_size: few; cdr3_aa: CASRTVDGSPLHF; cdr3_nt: TGTGCCAGTAGAACAGTGGACGGTTCACCCCTCCACTTT
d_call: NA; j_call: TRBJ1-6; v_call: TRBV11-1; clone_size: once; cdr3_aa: CASSPRNSSPPYSPLHF; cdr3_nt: TGTGCCAGCAGCCCGCGGAACAGTTCGCCCCCCTATTCACCCCTCCACTTT
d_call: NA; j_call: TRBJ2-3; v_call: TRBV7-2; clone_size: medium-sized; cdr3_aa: CASSPFVDPMTTDTQYF; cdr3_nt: TGTGCCAGCAGCCCTTTCGTAGATCCCATGACCACAGATACGCAGTATTTT
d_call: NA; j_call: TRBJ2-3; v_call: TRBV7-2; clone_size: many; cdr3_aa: CASSLDGEADTQYF; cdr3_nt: TGTGCCAGCAGCTTAGACGGGGAGGCAGATACGCAGTATTTT
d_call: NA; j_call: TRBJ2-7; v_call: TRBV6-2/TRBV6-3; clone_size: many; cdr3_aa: CASRGLGAGSYEQYF; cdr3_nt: TGTGCCAGCAGGGGCCTGGGGGCCGGCTCCTACGAGCAGTACTTC
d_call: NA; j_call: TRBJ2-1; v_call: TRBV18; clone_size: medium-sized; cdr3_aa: CASSSGRVDNEQFF; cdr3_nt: TGTGCCAGCTCATCCGGCAGGGTGGACAATGAGCAGTTCTTC
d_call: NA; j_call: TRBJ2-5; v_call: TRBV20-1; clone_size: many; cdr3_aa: CSALGEETQYF; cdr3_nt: TGCAGTGCTCTGGGAGAAGAGACCCAGTACTTC
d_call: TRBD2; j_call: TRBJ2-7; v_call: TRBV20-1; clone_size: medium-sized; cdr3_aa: CSANSLLAGPYEQYF; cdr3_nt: TGCAGTGCTAACTCTCTTCTAGCGGGACCCTACGAGCAGTACTTC
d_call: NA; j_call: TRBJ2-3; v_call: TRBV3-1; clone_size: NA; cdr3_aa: CASSSRDGASDTQYF; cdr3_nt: TGTGCCAGCAGCTCCCGGGACGGGGCCTCAGATACGCAGTATTTT
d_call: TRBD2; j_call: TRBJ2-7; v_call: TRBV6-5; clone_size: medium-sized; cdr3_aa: CASSTGRGSSGRASEQYF; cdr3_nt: TGTGCCAGCAGTACCGGGAGGGGTTCTAGCGGGAGGGCCTCCGAGCAGTACTTC
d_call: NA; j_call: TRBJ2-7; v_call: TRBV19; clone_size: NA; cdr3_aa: CASSPRQASSYEQYF; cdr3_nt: TGTGCCAGTAGTCCCCGACAGGCCAGCTCCTACGAGCAGTACTTC
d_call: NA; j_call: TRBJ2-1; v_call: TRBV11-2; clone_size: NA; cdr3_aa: CASSLVWGPYNEQFF; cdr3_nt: TGTGCCAGCAGCTTAGTCTGGGGGCCCTACAATGAGCAGTTCTTC
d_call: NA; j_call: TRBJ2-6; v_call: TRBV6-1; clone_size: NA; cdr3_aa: CASRSGSRGANVLTF; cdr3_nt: TGTGCCAGCAGATCAGGGTCTAGGGGGGCCAACGTCCTGACTTTC
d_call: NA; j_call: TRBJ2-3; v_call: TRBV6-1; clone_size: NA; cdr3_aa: CASSEYWDTQYF; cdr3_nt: TGTGCCAGCAGTGAGTACTGGGATACGCAGTATTTT
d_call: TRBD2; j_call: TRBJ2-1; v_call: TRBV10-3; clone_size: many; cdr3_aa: CAISQSGLAGRDEQFF; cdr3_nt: TGTGCCATCAGCCAAAGTGGACTAGCGGGAAGGGATGAGCAGTTCTTC
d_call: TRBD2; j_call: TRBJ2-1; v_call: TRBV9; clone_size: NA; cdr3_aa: CASSVGTSGYNEHFF; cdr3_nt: TGTGCCAGCAGCGTAGGTACTAGCGGCTACAATGAGCATTTCTTC
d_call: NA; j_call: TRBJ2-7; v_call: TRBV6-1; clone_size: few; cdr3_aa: CASSEGISQIYEQYF; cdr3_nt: TGTGCCAGCAGTGAAGGAATATCACAAATCTACGAGCAGTACTTC
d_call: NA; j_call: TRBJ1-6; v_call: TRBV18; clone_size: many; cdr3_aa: CASSPDSRSRSPLHF; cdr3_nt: TGTGCCAGCTCACCCGACAGCCGCTCCAGGTCACCCCTCCACTTT
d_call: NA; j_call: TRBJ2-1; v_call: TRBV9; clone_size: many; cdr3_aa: CASSWSAFSYNEQFF; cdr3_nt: TGTGCCAGCAGTTGGAGCGCTTTTTCCTACAATGAGCAGTTCTTC
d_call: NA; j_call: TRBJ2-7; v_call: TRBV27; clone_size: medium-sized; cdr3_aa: CASISGAQATYEQYF; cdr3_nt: TGTGCCAGCATATCAGGGGCCCAAGCTACCTACGAGCAGTACTTC
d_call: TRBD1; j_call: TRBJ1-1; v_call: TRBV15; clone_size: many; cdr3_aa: CATSSKLTGGLRMNTEAFF; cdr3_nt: TGTGCCACCAGCAGTAAACTAACAGGGGGGTTGAGGATGAACACTGAAGCTTTCTTT
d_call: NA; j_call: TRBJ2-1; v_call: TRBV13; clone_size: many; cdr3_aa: CASSSTWAPYNEQFF; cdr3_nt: TGTGCCAGCAGCTCGACCTGGGCACCCTACAATGAGCAGTTCTTC
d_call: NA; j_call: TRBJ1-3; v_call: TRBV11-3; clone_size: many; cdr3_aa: CASSLEAESSGNTIYF; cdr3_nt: TGTGCCAGCAGCTTAGAAGCGGAGAGCTCTGGAAACACCATATATTTT
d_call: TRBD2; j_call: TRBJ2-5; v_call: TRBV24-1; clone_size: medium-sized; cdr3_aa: CATSDPGLAGGETQYF; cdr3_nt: TGTGCCACCAGTGACCCAGGACTAGCCGGAGGAGAGACCCAGTACTTC
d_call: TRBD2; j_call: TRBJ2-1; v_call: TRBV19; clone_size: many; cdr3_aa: CASSRDYNNEQFF; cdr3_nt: TGTGCCAGTAGTAGGGACTACAACAATGAGCAGTTCTTC
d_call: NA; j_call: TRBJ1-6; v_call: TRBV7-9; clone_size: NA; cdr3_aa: CASSSIAGGLSPLHF; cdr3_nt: TGTGCCAGCAGCTCAATCGCGGGTGGGCTATCACCCCTCCACTTT
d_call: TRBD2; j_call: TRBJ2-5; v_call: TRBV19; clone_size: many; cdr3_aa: CASSIGLAETQETQYF; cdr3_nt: TGTGCCAGTAGTATTGGGCTAGCGGAAACACAAGAGACCCAGTACTTC
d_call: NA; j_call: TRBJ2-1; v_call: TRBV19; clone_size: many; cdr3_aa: CASSRAGHPELNEQFF; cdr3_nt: TGTGCCAGTAGTCGCGCGGGACACCCCGAGCTCAATGAGCAGTTCTTC
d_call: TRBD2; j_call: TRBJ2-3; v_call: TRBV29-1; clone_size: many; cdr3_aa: CSVDSSGSSDTQYF; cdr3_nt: TGCAGCGTTGATTCTAGCGGGAGTTCGGATACGCAGTATTTT
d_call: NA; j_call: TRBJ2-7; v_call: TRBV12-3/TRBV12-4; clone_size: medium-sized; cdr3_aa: CASSLPGEASEQYF; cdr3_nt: TGTGCCAGCAGTTTACCGGGAGAGGCCTCCGAGCAGTACTTC
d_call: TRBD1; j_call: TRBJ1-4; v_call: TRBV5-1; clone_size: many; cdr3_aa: CASSSGTGDGNEKLFF; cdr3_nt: TGCGCCAGCAGCTCCGGGACAGGGGATGGTAATGAAAAACTGTTTTTT
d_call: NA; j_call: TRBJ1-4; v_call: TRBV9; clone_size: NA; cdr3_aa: CASSLGGLVRGREKLFF; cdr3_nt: TGTGCCAGCAGCTTAGGGGGATTGGTGCGAGGACGTGAAAAACTGTTTTTT
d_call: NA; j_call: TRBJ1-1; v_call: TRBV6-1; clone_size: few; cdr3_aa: CASSSGVMNTEAFF; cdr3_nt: TGTGCCAGCAGTTCGGGGGTGATGAACACTGAAGCTTTCTTT
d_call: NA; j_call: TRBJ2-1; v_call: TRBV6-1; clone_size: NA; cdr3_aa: CASSLQGSSYNEQFF; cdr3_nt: TGTGCCAGCAGCCTACAGGGTAGCTCCTACAATGAGCAGTTCTTC
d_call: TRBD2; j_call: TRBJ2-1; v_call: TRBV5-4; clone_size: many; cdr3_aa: CASSLTAGVDNEQFF; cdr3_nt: TGTGCCAGCAGCTTGACAGCGGGAGTCGACAATGAGCAGTTCTTC
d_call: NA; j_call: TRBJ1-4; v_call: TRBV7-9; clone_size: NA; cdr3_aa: CASSLVDRSKLFF; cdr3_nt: TGTGCCAGCAGCTTAGTCGACAGAAGTAAACTGTTTTTT
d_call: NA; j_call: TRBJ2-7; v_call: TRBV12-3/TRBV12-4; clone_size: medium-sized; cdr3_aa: CASSFGFSGYEQYF; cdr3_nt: TGTGCCAGCAGTTTCGGATTTAGTGGTTACGAGCAGTACTTC
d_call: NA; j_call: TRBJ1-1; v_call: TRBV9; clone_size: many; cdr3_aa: CASSPNPENTEAFF; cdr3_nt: TGTGCCAGCAGCCCAAACCCGGAGAACACTGAAGCTTTCTTT
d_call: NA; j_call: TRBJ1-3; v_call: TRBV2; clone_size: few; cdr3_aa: CASSEYRGSSGNTIYF; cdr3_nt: TGTGCCAGCAGTGAATATAGGGGGTCAAGTGGAAACACCATATATTTT
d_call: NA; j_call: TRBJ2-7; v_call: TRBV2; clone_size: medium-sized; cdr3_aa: CASSAGGYEQYF; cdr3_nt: TGTGCCAGCAGCGCAGGGGGGTACGAGCAGTACTTC